The clone carrying this T cell receptor beta chain was counted between two and nine times. Its antigen is not identified. The repertoire was sequenced with immunoSEQ multiplex PCR; TCRdb's copy has only in-frame clones and lacks some. The top ten hold around 7.7% of the sample, which has 13,000 to 15,000 clones, approximately 84% seen once. The entry originates in a study of somatic mutations in cytotoxic T cells in rheumatoid arthritis. Trimming took 3 bases from V and 1 from J, leaving 10 bases between them. Germline CDR1 and CDR2: SEHNR and FQNEAQ (reference sequence). The CDR3 totals 14 residues. Study-level findings and limits: A finding that went unadjusted for multiple comparisons was the slight underrepresentation of TRBV07 in rheumatoid arthritis patients.

This TCR came from an adult with rheumatoid arthritis. Source material: CD8+ T cells sorted from blood. The rearrangement joins TRBV7-9 to TRBJ2-7, with D possibly matching TRBD2 (5 bases). The CDR3 region has the DNA TGTGCCAGCAGCTTCCCCGGAGGTTCCTACGAGCAGTACTTC. Translated, it gives CASSFPGGSYEQYF.